Listed here are 10 T cell receptor beta chains from one sample, sequenced in a study of blood T cell repertoires in COVID-19. Sequencing was performed with immunoSEQ multiplex PCR; in TCRdb, only in-frame clones are kept and a portion is missing. The sample consists of roughly 70,000 clones, around 93% of them appearing once. The sequenced sample consisted of peripheral blood. All receptors derive from a woman aged 60-75 years with active COVID-19.

The genes are TRBV6-5 and TRBJ2-7; possible D gene TRBD1, 6 bases. Germline V CDR1 and CDR2: MNHEY, SVGAGI. The CDR3 spans 14 residues. The V end lost 6 bases, the J end lost 2 bases, and 14 bases lay between the germline ends. CDR3 DNA: TGTGCCAGCAGGGCAGGGGCGCCTACCTACGAGCAGTACTTC. Translation gives CASRAGAPTYEQYF.

V usage is TRBV6-6 and J usage is TRBJ1-2, with 8 nucleotides matching TRBD1. Germline-derived CDR1 and CDR2 are MNHNY and SVGAGI (reference sequence). This CDR3 contains 13 residues. Trimming took 6 bases from V and 4 from J; bases not matched to a gene: 4. CDR3 coding DNA: TGTGCCAGCAGGGGAGGACAGGGCTATGGCTACACCTTC. Protein product: CASRGGQGYGYTF.

As concerns this clone: A read error may account for a junction end that differs from germline. This chain connects TRBV7-7 to TRBJ2-1; TRBD1 matches 8 bases. The CDR3 extends over 16 amino acids. The germline V gene has CDR1 SSHAT and CDR2 FNYEAQ (reference sequence). The CDR3 DNA is TGTGCTAGCAGCTCCCGAGGCAGGACAGGGATCAATGAGCAGTTCTTC. Protein: CASSSRGRTGINEQFF.

V and J are TRBV3-1 (or the pseudogene TRBV3-2) and TRBJ1-1, with D unclear. Per germline, CDR1 LGHDT and CDR2 YNNKEL (reference sequence). Trimming removed 0 bases from V and 5 bases from J, with 7 bases in between. This CDR3 has 13 residues. The CDR3 bases are TGTGCCAGCAGCCAAGAGCCCGGGACTGAAGCTTTCTTT. Translation gives CASSQEPGTEAFF.

V is TRBV27 and J is TRBJ1-5, with TRBD1 matching 7 bases. The germline gives CDR1 MNHEY, CDR2 SMNVEV (reference sequence). The CDR3 covers 14 residues. The V gene end was trimmed by 10 bases and the J gene end by 5 bases; junction bases not matched to a gene: 11. CDR3 sequence (DNA): TGTGCCACCGCCGAGGGACAGAACTATCAGCCCCAGCATTTT. It yields the protein CATAEGQNYQPQHF.

This clone is a singleton in its sample. The chain has TRBV5-4 and TRBJ2-5; TRBD2 agrees at 11 bases. The ends lost 4 bases at V and 2 bases at J; junction bases unmatched: 7. Germline V gene data show CDR1 as SGHNT and CDR2 as YYREEE (reference sequence). The CDR3 covers 16 residues. CDR3 protein: CASSPGLAVIQETQYF. CDR3 bases: TGTGCCAGCAGCCCGGGACTAGCGGTTATACAAGAGACCCAGTACTTC.

This clone showed up just once. V and J are TRBV5-1 and TRBJ1-3; TRBD1 might be the D (5 bases). CDR1 SGHRS and CDR2 YFSETQ come from the germline V gene. This CDR3 contains 15 residues. Trimming removed 4 bases at V and 4 bases at J, with 15 bases between. CDR3: CASSEQASGGNTIYF. In DNA form, the CDR3 reads TGCGCCAGCAGCGAACAGGCATCGGGCGGAAACACCATATATTTT.

The V call is TRBV7-9, the J call TRBJ2-2, with D maybe TRBD2 (6 bases). There are 17 residues in the CDR3. V dropped 1 base and J dropped 0 bases, with 12 bases sitting between them. Germline CDR1 reads SEHNR; CDR2 reads FQNEAQ (reference sequence). CDR3 in DNA: TGTGCCAGCAGCTTAGAGGGGAGGCTGGCGAACACCGGGGAGCTGTTTTTT. Translating gives CASSLEGRLANTGELFF.

The chain combines TRBV6-6 with TRBJ1-4; TRBD1 matches 8 bases. V gave up 2 bases and J gave up 5 bases; unmatched junction bases: 7. CDR3 length: 16 amino acids. The germline V gene encodes CDR1 MNHNY and CDR2 SVGAGI (reference sequence). The CDR3 sequence is CASSYTRTGINEKLFF. DNA for the CDR3: TGTGCCAGCAGTTACACGAGGACAGGGATAAATGAAAAACTGTTTTTT.

This chain connects TRBV9 to TRBJ2-1; D gene uncertain. This CDR3 comprises 14 residues. CDR1 and CDR2 from the germline V gene are SGDLS and YYNGEE. Trimming took off 0 bases at V and 1 base at J, with 5 bases between the two ends. The CDR3 sequence is CASSVGPSYNEQFF. DNA of the CDR3: TGTGCCAGCAGCGTAGGTCCGTCCTACAATGAGCAGTTCTTC.